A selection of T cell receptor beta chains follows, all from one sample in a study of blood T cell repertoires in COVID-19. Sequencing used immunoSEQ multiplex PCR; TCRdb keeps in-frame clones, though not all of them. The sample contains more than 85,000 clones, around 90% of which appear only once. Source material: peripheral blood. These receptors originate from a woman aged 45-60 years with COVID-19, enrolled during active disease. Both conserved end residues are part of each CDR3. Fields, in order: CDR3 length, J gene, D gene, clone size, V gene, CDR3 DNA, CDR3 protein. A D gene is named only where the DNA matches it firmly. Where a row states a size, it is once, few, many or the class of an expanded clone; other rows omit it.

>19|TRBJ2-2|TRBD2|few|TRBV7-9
TGTGCCAGCAGCACCGGGACTAGCGGGGGTTTACCGAACACCGGGGAGCTGTTTTTT
CASSTGTSGGLPNTGELFF
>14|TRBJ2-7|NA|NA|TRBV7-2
TGTGCCAGCAGCCCCGGTTCGGGGTTCGACGAGCAGTACTTC
CASSPGSGFDEQYF
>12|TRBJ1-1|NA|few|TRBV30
TGTGCGGGGGGGGGCGCAAACACTGAAGCTTTCTTT
CAGGGANTEAFF
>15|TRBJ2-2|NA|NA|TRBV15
TGTGCCACCTGCCCAGGAGGGATTGCCACCGGGGAGCTGTTTTTT
CATCPGGIATGELFF
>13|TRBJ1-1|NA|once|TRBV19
TGTGCCAGTTCCGGGACACCTAGCACTGAAGCTTTCTTT
CASSGTPSTEAFF
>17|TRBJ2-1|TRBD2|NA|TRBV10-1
TGCGCCAGCAGTGATCCGGGACTAGCGGGGGGGCACAATGAGCAGTTCTTC
CASSDPGLAGGHNEQFF
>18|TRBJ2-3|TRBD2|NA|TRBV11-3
TGTGCCAGCAGCTTGCCCCTGCTAGCGGGGGGGGCCACAGATACGCAGTATTTT
CASSLPLLAGGATDTQYF
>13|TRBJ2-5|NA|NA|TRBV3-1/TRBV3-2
TGTGCCAGCAGCCAGACAAGGTTGGAGACCCAGTACTTC
CASSQTRLETQYF
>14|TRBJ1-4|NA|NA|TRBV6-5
TGTGCCAGCAGGTATCGGGCAACTAATGAAAAACTGTTTTTT
CASRYRATNEKLFF
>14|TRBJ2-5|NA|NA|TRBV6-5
TGTGCCAGCAGTTACTCGCGGGGCGGGGAGACCCAGTACTTC
CASSYSRGGETQYF
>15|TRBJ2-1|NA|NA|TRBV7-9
TGTGCCAGCAGCTTAGCGCGCACCTATTACCATGAGCAGTTCTTC
CASSLARTYYHEQFF
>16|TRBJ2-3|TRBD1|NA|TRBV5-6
TGTGCCAGCAGCTTGGGGTCAGGGGGAACCACAGATACGCAGTATTTT
CASSLGSGGTTDTQYF
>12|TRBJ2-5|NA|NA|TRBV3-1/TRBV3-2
TGTGCCAGCAGCCCTCTCCAAGAGACCCAGTACTTC
CASSPLQETQYF
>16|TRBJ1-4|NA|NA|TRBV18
TGTGCCAGCTCACTCACCCGCTCGGGGGGCTCTGAAAAACTGTTTTTT
CASSLTRSGGSEKLFF
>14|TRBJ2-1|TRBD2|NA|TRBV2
TGTGCCAGCAGTGTTCAGCGGCGGGGGGTTGAGCAGTTCTTC
CASSVQRRGVEQFF
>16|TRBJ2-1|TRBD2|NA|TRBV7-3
TGTGCCAGCAGCTCTGGGACTAGCGGTTCCTACAATGAGCAGTTCTTC
CASSSGTSGSYNEQFF
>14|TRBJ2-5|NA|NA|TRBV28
TGTGCCAGCAGGGTGGGACACCGAGAAGAGACCCAGTACTTC
CASRVGHREETQYF
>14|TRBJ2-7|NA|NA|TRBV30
TGTGCCTGGAGTGACGGGGTGGGGGGCTACGAGCAGTACTTC
CAWSDGVGGYEQYF
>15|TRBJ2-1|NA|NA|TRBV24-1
TGTGCCACCAGTGACCGAGGAAGATCCTACAATGAGCAGTTCTTC
CATSDRGRSYNEQFF
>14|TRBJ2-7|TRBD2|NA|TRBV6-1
TGTGCCAGCAGTGAAAGGGGAGGGAACTACGAGCAGTACTTC
CASSERGGNYEQYF
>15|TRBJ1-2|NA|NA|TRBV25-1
TGTGCCAGCAGTGCCACGGGACTCTTAGGCTATGGCTACACCTTC
CASSATGLLGYGYTF
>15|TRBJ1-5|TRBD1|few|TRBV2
TGTGCCAGCAGACAGGGGGCGAATAGCAATCAGCCCCAGCATTTT
CASRQGANSNQPQHF
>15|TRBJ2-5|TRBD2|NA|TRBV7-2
TGTGCCAGCAGCTCTTACGGGGGGACTGGAGAGACCCAGTACTTC
CASSSYGGTGETQYF
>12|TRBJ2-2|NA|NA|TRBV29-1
TGCAGCGTTGATGGGGCAACCGGGGAGCTGTTTTTT
CSVDGATGELFF
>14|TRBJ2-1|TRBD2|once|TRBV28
TGTGCCAGCAGCCCCGGGGGGGGATACAATGAGCAGTTCTTC
CASSPGGGYNEQFF
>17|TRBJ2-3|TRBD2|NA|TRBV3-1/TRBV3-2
TGTGCCAGCAGCCCGACTAGCGGGGGCCTCCTGCAAGATACGCAGTATTTT
CASSPTSGGLLQDTQYF
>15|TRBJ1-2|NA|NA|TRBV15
TGTGCCACCAGTAACGGTCGGACAGACCTCTTGTGGTACACCTTC
CATSNGRTDLLWYTF
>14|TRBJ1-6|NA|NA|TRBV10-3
TGTGCCATCAGTGAAGGGGATAATAATTCACCCCTCCACTTT
CAISEGDNNSPLHF
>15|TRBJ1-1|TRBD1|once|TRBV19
TGTGCCAGTAGTCCCCGACAGGGAACGAACACTGAAGCTTTCTTT
CASSPRQGTNTEAFF
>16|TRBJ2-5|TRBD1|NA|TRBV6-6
TGTGCCAGCAGCCCACTCCGACAGGGGATTGGAGAGACCCAGTACTTC
CASSPLRQGIGETQYF
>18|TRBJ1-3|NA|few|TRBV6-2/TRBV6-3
TGTGCCAGCAGTTATCTAGGACAGAGCTACCTCTCTGGAAACACCATATATTTT
CASSYLGQSYLSGNTIYF
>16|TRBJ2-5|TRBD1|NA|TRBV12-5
TGTGCTAGTGTCATGAGGACAGGCGAGTACCAAGAGACCCAGTACTTC
CASVMRTGEYQETQYF
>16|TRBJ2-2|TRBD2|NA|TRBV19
TGTGCCAGTAGCGATCGTAGCGGGGGGGCTACCGGGGAGCTGTTTTTT
CASSDRSGGATGELFF
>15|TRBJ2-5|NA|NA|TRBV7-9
TGTGCCAGCAGCTTAGCGTTGGCGGACCAAGAGACCCAGTACTTC
CASSLALADQETQYF
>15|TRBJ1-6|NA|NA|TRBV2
TGTGCCAGCAGTGGCCAAAATCCGAGGAATTCACCCCTCCACTTT
CASSGQNPRNSPLHF
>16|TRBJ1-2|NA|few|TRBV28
TGTGCCAGCAGATCCTCGGCCGGGACACCTTCCGACGGCTACACCTTC
CASRSSAGTPSDGYTF
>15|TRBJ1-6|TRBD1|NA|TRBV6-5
TGTGCCAGCACCGGGACAGGGGCCGGGAATTCACCCCTCCACTTT
CASTGTGAGNSPLHF
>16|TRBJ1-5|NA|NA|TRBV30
TGTGCCTGGAGCGATGGCATCGGGAATAGCAATCAGCCCCAGCATTTT
CAWSDGIGNSNQPQHF
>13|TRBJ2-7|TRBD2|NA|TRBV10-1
TGCGCCAGCAGTGACGGGGGGATCTACGAGCAGTACTTC
CASSDGGIYEQYF
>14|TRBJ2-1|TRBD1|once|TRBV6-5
TGTGCCAGCAGTTCGGACAGGGATGGAAATGAGCAGTTCTTC
CASSSDRDGNEQFF
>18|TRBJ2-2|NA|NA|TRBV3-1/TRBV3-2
TGTGCCAGCAGCCAAGGGGGTCGTGGGAGGCAGAGGGCCGGGGAGCTGTTTTTT
CASSQGGRGRQRAGELFF
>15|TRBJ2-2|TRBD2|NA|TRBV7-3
TGTGCCAGCAGTATAGCGGGGGAGAACACCGGGGAGCTGTTTTTT
CASSIAGENTGELFF
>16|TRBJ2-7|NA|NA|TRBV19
TGTGCCAGTTCCGCGACAGGAGGAGGCGGATCCTACGAGCAGTACTTC
CASSATGGGGSYEQYF
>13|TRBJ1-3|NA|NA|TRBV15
TGTGCCACCAGCAGAGTGGGGGGAGACACCATATATTTT
CATSRVGGDTIYF
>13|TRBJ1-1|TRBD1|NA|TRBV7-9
TGTGCCAGCAGACCCCGGACAGGCCCCGAAGCTTTCTTT
CASRPRTGPEAFF